Following are 26 T cell receptor beta chains from one sample sequenced in a study of OX40 agonist ivuxolimab in advanced cancers. Generated by immunoSEQ multiplex PCR, the TCRdb table keeps only in-frame clones and is missing some. The data hold about 75,000 clones, with around 86% observed a single time. Sequences were derived from CD4+ or CD8+ T cells sorted from blood, sampled in a trial of the OX40 agonist ivuxolimab. Receptors were obtained from an adult with an advanced solid tumor such as melanoma, head and neck, liver or kidney cancer.

This chain joins TRBV11-2 and TRBJ2-1, with 7 bases fitting TRBD1. The V segment lost 7 bases and the J segment 7 bases; nucleotides outside the gene matches: 10. Germline CDR1 SGHAT, CDR2 FQNNGV. This CDR3 contains 14 residues. CDR3 region: CASIKTGTENEQFF. DNA for the CDR3: TGTGCCAGCATCAAGACAGGGACGGAGAATGAGCAGTTCTTC.

The genes are TRBV6-1 and TRBJ2-7; D might be TRBD2 (6 bases). Germline values: CDR1 MNHNS, CDR2 SASEGT. The CDR3 totals 15 residues. Trimming left V 6 bases short and J 5 bases short, with 20 bases between. This chain's CDR3 is CASSRGRQGGDEQYF. Here the CDR3 DNA reads TGTGCCAGCAGCCGAGGACGCCAAGGAGGGGACGAGCAGTACTTC.

V is TRBV19 and J is TRBJ1-6; D unclear. The ends were cut back, 1 base at V and 8 bases at J, with 3 bases in the middle. The germline CDR1 and CDR2 sequences are LNHDA and SQIVND (reference sequence). CDR3 length equals 12 residues. CDR3 in DNA: TGTGCCAGTAGTATAGTGGATTCACCCCTCCACTTT. It specifies CASSIVDSPLHF. Full variable domain (remainder filled in from reference TRBV19 and TRBJ1-6): DGGITQSPKYLFRKEGQNVTLSCEQNLNHDAMYWYRQDPGQGLRLIYYSQIVNDFQKGDIAEGYSVSREKKESFPLTVTSAQKNPTAFYLCASSIVDSPLHFGNGTRLTVT.

The J gene is TRBJ2-3, the V gene TRBV19; TRBD2 is a possible D gene (6 bases). Germline lookup yields CDR1 LNHDA and CDR2 SQIVND (reference sequence). The CDR3 covers 14 residues. V lost 6 bases, J lost 5 bases, and 15 bases lay in between. CDR3 sequence: CASREGTLRDTQYF. The CDR3 DNA is TGTGCCAGTAGGGAGGGGACCCTGCGAGATACGCAGTATTTT.

The J gene is TRBJ1-2, the V gene TRBV2, with 8 bases identical to TRBD1. This CDR3 is 13 amino acids long. Trimming took 6 bases from V and 5 from J; bases not matched to a gene: 5. The germline V gene has CDR1 SNHLY and CDR2 FYNNEI. CDR3 in DNA: TGTGCCAGCAGGGGGACAGGCGCGTATGGCTACACCTTC. It translates to CASRGTGAYGYTF.

The chain employs TRBV29-1 and TRBJ2-5; TRBD2 matches at 12 bases. The CDR3 consists of 16 residues. Germline CDR1 SQVTM, CDR2 ANQGSEA. The trim removed 7 bases at V and 5 bases at J, leaving 14 bases unmatched. This chain's CDR3 is CSAAPSGRGQGETQYF. The CDR3 DNA is TGCAGCGCGGCGCCTAGCGGGAGGGGCCAGGGGGAGACCCAGTACTTC.

The chain recombines TRBV11-2 with TRBJ2-5, with 7 bases aligning to TRBD1. Germline CDR1 reads SGHAT; CDR2 reads FQNNGV. J lost 4 bases, V lost 3 bases, and 14 bases had no gene match. The CDR3 runs 17 residues. The CDR3 DNA follows: TGTGCCAGCAGCTTCTTCGCGAGCTGGACAGGAGGAGAGACCCAGTACTTC. Translating gives CASSFFASWTGGETQYF.

This clone appeared once. The chain joins TRBV18 to TRBJ2-1; D unresolved. The germline V gene encodes CDR1 KGHSH and CDR2 LQKENI. The CDR3 loop spans 13 amino acids. Trimming removed 3 bases at V and 10 bases at J, with 13 bases between. The CDR3 DNA sequence: TGTGCCAGCTCACCGGTCGTGTTGAGAGAGCAGTTCTTC. This encodes CASSPVVLREQFF.

The chain uses TRBV29-1 and TRBJ2-4; 9 bases map to TRBD1. The CDR3 is made up of 12 amino acids. From germline, CDR1 is SQVTM and CDR2 ANQGSEA. With 4 bases clipped from V and 7 bases from J, the junction kept 2 bases outside the gene matches. CDR3 amino acids: CSVGTGENIQYF. The CDR3 bases are TGCAGCGTTGGGACAGGGGAGAACATTCAGTACTTC.

The rearrangement joins TRBV19 to TRBJ1-4; perhaps TRBD1 as D (5 bases). V was pared by 6 bases and J by 7 bases, with 15 bases between. The CDR3 length is 14 residues. In germline, CDR1 is LNHDA, CDR2 SQIVND (reference sequence). The CDR3 reads CASRTGTGGEKLFF. The DNA of the CDR3 is TGTGCCAGTAGGACCGGGACGGGGGGTGAAAAACTGTTTTTT.

In its sample, this clone was seen once. This chain connects TRBV12-5 to TRBJ2-7; D uncertain. The germline CDR1 and CDR2 sequences are LGHNT and FRNRAP. The CDR3 has 15 residues. The germline V and J ends were trimmed by 1 base and 1 base, with 11 bases remaining between them. The CDR3 is CASGLASGGSYEQYF. The CDR3 nucleotides are TGTGCTAGTGGTTTGGCCTCTGGCGGATCCTACGAGCAGTACTTC.

This rearrangement joins TRBV18 to TRBJ1-2; 7 bases are shared with TRBD1. V was clipped by 6 bases and J by 3 bases; unmatched bases: 1. The CDR3 is 12 residues long. The germline gives CDR1 KGHSH, CDR2 LQKENI. DNA for the CDR3: TGTGCCAGCTCCGACAGGGACTATGGCTACACCTTC. This codes for CASSDRDYGYTF.

There are a few counts of this clone. The chain recombines TRBV7-9 with TRBJ2-5; D unresolved. The CDR3 contains 12 residues. V lost 8 bases to trimming and J lost 3 bases, with 10 bases between them. The V gene's germline CDR1 is SEHNR and CDR2 FQNEAQ (reference sequence). DNA of the CDR3: TGTGCCAGCGGCCCACGAGAAGAGACCCAGTACTTC. It codes for CASGPREETQYF.

The CDR3 sequence: CASSLERAGWETQYF. CDR3 coding DNA: TGCGCCAGCAGCTTGGAGAGGGCAGGATGGGAGACCCAGTACTTC. The V gene is TRBV5-1, the J gene TRBJ2-5; a weak D match, TRBD2 (5 bases). Per germline, CDR1 SGHRS and CDR2 YFSETQ. V gave up 0 bases and J gave up 5 bases, with 14 bases separating them. The CDR3 totals 15 residues.

The V gene is TRBV18, the J gene TRBJ2-3; perhaps D is TRBD1 or TRBD2 (6 bases each). Trimming stripped 0 bases from V and 6 bases from J, with 16 bases between. The V gene's germline CDR1 is KGHSH and CDR2 LQKENI. There are 16 residues in the CDR3. Here the CDR3 reads CASSPPDGRGRDTQYF. CDR3 DNA: TGTGCCAGCTCACCACCAGACGGTAGGGGGAGGGATACGCAGTATTTT.

This clone was detected only a few times. A junction boundary mismatches the germline segment, possibly from a read error. The chain has TRBV28 and TRBJ1-5, with D unresolved. CDR1 and CDR2 (germline): MDHEN, SYDVKM. The length of the CDR3 is 14 residues. As DNA, the CDR3 is TGTGTCAGCAGTTTATCCGGTAGCAATCAGCCCCAGCATTTT. It translates to CVSSLSGSNQPQHF.

The chain carries TRBV30 and TRBJ2-7, with D uncertain. Germline V gives CDR1 GTSNPN, CDR2 SVGIG (reference sequence). V was shortened by 2 bases and J by 0 bases, with 11 bases between the two germline ends. The CDR3 is made up of 14 amino acids. CDR3 sequence: CAWSSTGRSYEQYF. CDR3 nucleotides: TGTGCCTGGAGTTCCACGGGCCGCTCCTACGAGCAGTACTTC.

The chain recombines TRBV7-6 with TRBJ1-6; TRBD1 matches at 9 bases. This CDR3 has 17 residues. Germline loops: CDR1 SGHVS, CDR2 FNYEAQ. V shed 4 bases and J 6 bases; nucleotides not matched to a gene: 10. The CDR3 spells CASSSLPGQGSNSPLHF. The CDR3 DNA sequence: TGTGCCAGCAGCTCCTTACCGGGACAGGGCAGTAATTCACCCCTCCACTTT. The variable domain in full, completed from reference TRBV7-6 and TRBJ1-6, reads GAGVSQSPRYKVTKRGQDVALRCDPISGHVSLYWYRQALGQGPEFLTYFNYEAQQDKSGLPNDRFSAERPEGSISTLTIQRTEQRDSAMYRCASSSLPGQGSNSPLHFGNGTRLTVT.

The chain links TRBV7-6 to TRBJ2-5; 9 bases agree with TRBD1. The V gene's germline CDR1 is SGHVS and CDR2 FNYEAQ. The V and J ends lost 3 bases and 5 bases, in that order; junction bases with no gene match: 10. The CDR3 consists of 16 residues. CDR3 nucleotide sequence: TGTGCCAGCAGCTTCTATGGGGACAGGGTGTATGAGACCCAGTACTTC. Its translation is CASSFYGDRVYETQYF.

V and J are TRBV6-1 and TRBJ1-2; TRBD1 aligns across 8 bases. The CDR3 runs to 13 residues. Trimming cost V 5 bases and J 5 bases; bases outside gene matches: 4. Germline V lookup: CDR1 MNHNS, CDR2 SASEGT. CDR3 DNA sequence: TGTGCCAGCAGTATCCGACAGGGGTATGGCTACACCTTC. Translating gives CASSIRQGYGYTF.

The CDR3 sequence: CASSSLVSYEQYF. The CDR3 nucleotides are TGTGCCAGCAGTTCCTTAGTATCCTACGAGCAGTACTTC. The genes are TRBV11-1 and TRBJ2-7; D is undetermined. Trimming took off 6 bases at V and 1 base at J, with 10 bases between the two ends. The CDR3 is 13 amino acids. Per the germline V gene, CDR1 is SGHAT and CDR2 is FQDESV (reference sequence).

This chain uses TRBV11-3 with TRBJ2-2; D not resolved. V was clipped by 5 bases and J by 6 bases, with 10 bases between them. Germline V gene data show CDR1 as SGHNT and CDR2 as YENEEA. The CDR3 is 13 residues long. The CDR3 DNA sequence: TGTGCCAGCAGCCCTAGTATTTCCGGGGAGCTGTTTTTT. Translated, it gives CASSPSISGELFF.

The chain employs TRBV7-2 and TRBJ2-7; 10 positions match TRBD1. The V segment lost 6 bases and the J segment 2 bases; nucleotides outside the gene matches: 4. Germline CDR1 SGHTA, CDR2 FQGNSA. The CDR3 is made up of 14 amino acids. CDR3 coding DNA: TGTGCCAGCAGATCCGGGACAGGGGCCTACGAGCAGTACTTC. Protein sequence: CASRSGTGAYEQYF.

CDR3 protein: CASSPGILMGEQYF. Here the CDR3 DNA reads TGTGCCAGCAGCCCTGGGATTCTAATGGGCGAGCAGTACTTC. V usage is TRBV7-9 and J usage is TRBJ2-7, with D unclear. V was trimmed by 5 bases and J by 6 bases, leaving 17 bases between them. Germline V lookup: CDR1 SEHNR, CDR2 FQNEAQ (reference sequence). This CDR3 has 14 residues.

This clone was seen a single time. The chain joins TRBV19 to TRBJ2-2, with D unresolved. V was shortened by 3 bases and J by 4 bases, with 6 bases between the two germline ends. This CDR3 is built from 13 residues. The germline gives CDR1 LNHDA, CDR2 SQIVND (reference sequence). CDR3: CASSMRGTGELFF. CDR3 DNA: TGTGCCAGTAGTATGAGAGGCACCGGGGAGCTGTTTTTT. Full variable domain (rest looked up from reference TRBV19 and TRBJ2-2): DGGITQSPKYLFRKEGQNVTLSCEQNLNHDAMYWYRQDPGQGLRLIYYSQIVNDFQKGDIAEGYSVSREKKESFPLTVTSAQKNPTAFYLCASSMRGTGELFFGEGSRLTVL.

This clone was detected a few times. The chain employs TRBV5-1 and TRBJ2-5; D not certain. The V and J ends lost 5 bases and 4 bases respectively, with 18 bases between them. This CDR3 comprises 15 residues. Germline-derived CDR1 and CDR2 are SGHRS and YFSETQ. Here the CDR3 reads CASRFSSTFGETQYF. In nucleotides, the CDR3 is TGCGCCAGCAGATTCTCGAGCACGTTTGGAGAGACCCAGTACTTC.